Following are 18 T cell receptor beta chains from one sample sequenced in a study of CD4 and CD8 cells across lung adenocarcinoma regions. TCRdb used MiXCR to reprocess the PCR reads, holding one entry per CDR3 protein. Here the sample spans some 10,000 distinct CDR3 sequences, 45% to 60% being singletons. Sequenced material: CD8+ T cells from the margin of a lung tumor. These receptors were collected from a male donor with lung adenocarcinoma. The CD4 and CD8 labels of this study may be unreliable.

This clonotype occurred a few times. V is TRBV6-2 or TRBV6-3 and J is TRBJ2-2; 9 bases fit TRBD2. V dropped 4 bases and J dropped 0; count of bases not matched to a gene: 6. Germline V gene data show CDR1 as MNHEY and CDR2 as SVGEGT. This CDR3 is built from 17 residues. In DNA form, the CDR3 reads TGTGCCAGCAGTTCCCGACCTAGCGGGGCGAACACCGGGGAGCTGTTTTTT. It encodes CASSSRPSGANTGELFF.

This chain uses TRBV6-1 with TRBJ2-1, with D possibly being TRBD2 (6 bases). This CDR3 contains 15 residues. The germline CDR1 and CDR2 sequences are MNHNS and SASEGT. V lost 9 bases, J lost 8 bases, and 23 bases lay in between. This CDR3 is CARGQWSGRSDEQFF. CDR3 sequence (DNA): TGTGCCAGGGGTCAATGGAGCGGGCGCAGCGATGAGCAGTTCTTC.

Comments on this clonotype: An end of the junction differs from the germline gene, which may be a read error. The V gene is TRBV10-1, the J gene TRBJ2-3; D may correspond to TRBD1 or TRBD2 (5 bases each). Germline V CDR1 and CDR2: WNHNN, SYGVQD (reference sequence). This CDR3 contains 15 residues. CDR3 DNA: TGCGCCAGCTTGCTGAGGGGAAAATCCAAAAATACGCAGTACTTT. Translation gives CASLLRGKSKNTQYF.

This clonotype has a single count. The chain is built from TRBV20-1 and TRBJ1-1; the D is unclear. Per the germline V gene, CDR1 is DFQATT and CDR2 is SNEGSKA (reference sequence). This CDR3 spans 13 amino acids. The V end was cut by 5 bases, the J end by 2 bases, with 12 bases between. As DNA, the CDR3 is TGCAGTGCTCAATGGGTCGGTAACACTGAAGCTTTCTTT. This sequence encodes CSAQWVGNTEAFF.

This clonotype came up many times. The chain is built from TRBV6-5 and TRBJ1-1; perhaps TRBD1 as D (5 bases). The CDR3 consists of 17 residues. Trimming removed 2 bases at V and 1 base at J, with 17 bases between. CDR1 is MNHEY and CDR2 is SVGAGI in the germline V gene. The CDR3: CASSYTAGAIRNTEAFF. CDR3 DNA sequence: TGTGCCAGCAGTTACACCGCCGGGGCTATAAGGAACACTGAAGCTTTCTTT.

This clonotype was counted many times. The rearrangement joins TRBV14 to TRBJ2-2, with TRBD2 matching over 9 bases. Trimming took 4 bases from V and 1 from J; bases not matched to a gene: 7. The length of the CDR3 is 17 residues. Germline V gives CDR1 SGHDN, CDR2 FVKESK. CDR3 nucleotide sequence: TGTGCCAGCAGCCTTCACATAGCGGGAGAGAACACCGGGGAGCTGTTTTTT. Protein: CASSLHIAGENTGELFF.

The V call is TRBV30, the J call TRBJ2-4; possible D gene TRBD1, 6 bases. The DNA end favors TRBJ2-3, so the J call may be wrong. The CDR3 sequence is 14 residues long. Looked up from germline, CDR1 is GTSNPN and CDR2 is SVGIG (reference sequence). Here the CDR3 reads CRGQGLCPKNIQYF. CDR3 nucleotide sequence: TGTCGCGGTCAGGGGCTGTGTCCCAAAAATATTCAGTATTTT.

The rearrangement joins TRBV15 to TRBJ2-4; D is perhaps TRBD1 (5 bases). V lost 0 bases, J lost 0 bases, and 15 bases lay in between. The CDR3 spans 18 residues. The germline V gene has CDR1 LNHNV and CDR2 YYDKDF (reference sequence). The CDR3 bases are TGTGCCACCAGCAGAGATTTGTCACAGGCAGTAGCCAAAAACATTCAGTACTTC. Its translation is CATSRDLSQAVAKNIQYF.

The rearrangement uses TRBV6-1 and TRBJ2-3; D remains ambiguous. Germline V gives CDR1 MNHNS, CDR2 SASEGT. CDR3 length equals 12 residues. V was pared by 5 bases and J by 6 bases, with 9 bases between. The CDR3 bases are TGTGCCAGCAGTAAGGTTGGGGATACGCAGTATTTT. This translates into CASSKVGDTQYF.

This clonotype appeared a few times. The chain uses TRBV10-1 and TRBJ2-1, with D possibly being TRBD2 (6 bases). The V gene lost 3 bases and the J gene lost 5 bases, with 17 bases spanning the gap. Germline V CDR1 and CDR2: WNHNN, SYGVQD (reference sequence). The CDR3 spans 16 residues. The CDR3 sequence: CASSDYRDSLNNEQFF. In nucleotides, the CDR3 is TGCGCCAGCAGTGACTACCGGGACTCTCTCAACAATGAGCAGTTCTTC.

This clonotype was detected a few times. The J gene is TRBJ2-5, the V gene TRBV4-1; TRBD1 matches at 11 bases. Germline-derived CDR1 and CDR2 are MGHRA and YSYEKL. The junction had 10 bases not matched to a gene; V was cut back by 0 bases and J by 7 bases. The CDR3 covers 17 residues. The CDR3 region has the DNA TGCGCCAGCAGCCAAGATCCCCCAGGACAGGGGGCAGGGACCCAGTACTTC. This encodes CASSQDPPGQGAGTQYF.

This clonotype has just a few counts. The CDR3 DNA reads as TGTGCCAGCAACCTCGGGGTAGCGGGAGGTCTTGAGCAGTTCTTC. It yields the protein CASNLGVAGGLEQFF. The V and J genes are TRBV9 and TRBJ2-1, with 10 bases that match TRBD2. V lost 6 bases, J lost 9 bases, and 12 bases stayed unmatched. The CDR3 covers 15 residues. From germline, CDR1 is SGDLS and CDR2 YYNGEE.

In this sample, this clonotype is medium-sized (0.01 to 0.1%). The gene calls are TRBV6-1 and TRBJ2-5, with a tentative D call TRBD1 (8 bases). CDR3 size: 12 residues. Trimming stripped 10 bases from V and 4 bases from J, with 13 bases between. Per the germline V gene, CDR1 is MNHNS and CDR2 is SASEGT. CDR3 in amino acids: CATNRGGETQYF. CDR3 nucleotides: TGTGCCACCAACAGGGGGGGAGAGACCCAGTACTTC.

This clonotype showed up just a few times. The V and J genes are TRBV4-1 and TRBJ1-1, with 10 positions matching TRBD1. The CDR3 is made up of 14 amino acids. V dropped 4 bases and J dropped 3; count of bases not matched to a gene: 2. CDR1 is MGHRA and CDR2 is YSYEKL in the germline V gene. Here the CDR3 reads CASSLGQGDTEAFF. As DNA, the CDR3 is TGCGCCAGCAGCCTCGGACAGGGGGACACTGAAGCTTTCTTT.

The chain carries TRBV7-9 and TRBJ2-7, with D possibly TRBD2 on 6 matching bases. This CDR3 is built from 15 residues. Between the trimmed V and J ends, which lost 0 bases and 2 bases, there was a span of 11 bases. CDR1 and CDR2 (germline): SEHNR, FQNEAQ (reference sequence). CDR3 in amino acids: CASSLAQRAAYEQYF. DNA of the CDR3: TGTGCCAGCAGCTTAGCTCAGCGGGCAGCCTACGAGCAGTACTTC.

The gene calls are TRBV6-1 and TRBJ2-7, with D maybe TRBD2 (5 bases). This CDR3 comprises 14 residues. The V end was cut by 10 bases, the J end by 3 bases, with 19 bases between. Germline CDR1 reads MNHNS; CDR2 reads SASEGT. The CDR3 nucleotides are TGTGCCACCCTGGGAGCCAATGGCTTCTACGAGCAGTACTTC. It translates to CATLGANGFYEQYF.

Of note for this clonotype: No conserved phenylalanine or tryptophan ends this CDR3, so it is likely a read error. It is unclear where the CDR3 begins or ends on the DNA, so no DNA is shown, and the CDR3 is as TCRdb lists it. V and J are TRBV6-1 and TRBJ2-5; whether TRBD1, the table's D call, matches the DNA was not checked. The germline CDR1 and CDR2 sequences are MNHNS and SASEGT. The CDR3 is 16 residues long, ends included. The CDR3 spells CASSESWAQGAATRLS.

The genes are TRBV11-2 and TRBJ2-3, with 11 bases that match TRBD2. The CDR3 loop spans 15 amino acids. With 5 bases clipped from V and 4 bases from J, the junction kept 5 bases outside the gene matches. Germline CDR1 reads SGHAT; CDR2 reads FQNNGV. The DNA of the CDR3 is TGTGCCAGCAGCCCCGGACTAGCGGGCGCAGATACGCAGTATTTT. Protein sequence: CASSPGLAGADTQYF.